Sequencing of this T cell receptor beta chain was carried out in a study of beta chain features in type 1 diabetes. On this clone: Antigen unknown.

This CDR3 region has 15 residues. The germline CDR1 and CDR2 sequences are SGHTA and FQGNSA. Between the trimmed V and J ends, which lost 6 bases and 4 bases, there was a span of 16 bases. The isolated RNA, all of it, was reverse transcribed, so expressed TCRB transcripts were what got sequenced. Repertoires were generated with immunoSEQ multiplex PCR, while TCRdb's copy carries only in-frame clones and drops some. The sample has hundreds of thousands of clones, 15% seen once. Notes on the study in general: All four CD4+ subsets from Type 1 diabetes patients carried moderately but significantly shorter TCRB CDR3s. More deletions and fewer insertions at VDJ junctions were found in patients with type 1 diabetes.

The source of this sequence is a man between 18 and 35 years old with type 1 diabetes. The chain couples TRBV7-2 to TRBJ2-1; a possible D gene is TRBD1 (6 bases). The sequencing input was naive CD4+ T cells from blood. CDR3 amino acids: CASRGVGTPYNEQFF. The CDR3 coding sequence is TGTGCCAGCAGGGGAGTCGGGACACCATACAATGAGCAGTTCTTC.